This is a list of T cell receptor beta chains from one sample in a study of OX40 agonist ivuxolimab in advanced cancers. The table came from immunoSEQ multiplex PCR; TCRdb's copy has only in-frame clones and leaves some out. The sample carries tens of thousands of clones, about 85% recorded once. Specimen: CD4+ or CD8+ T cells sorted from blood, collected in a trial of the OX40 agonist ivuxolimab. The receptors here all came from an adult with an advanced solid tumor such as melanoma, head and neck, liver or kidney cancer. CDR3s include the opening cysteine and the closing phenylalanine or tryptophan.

CASSFGGSRSNQPQHF,16,TRBJ1-5,TRBV7-2
CASSLGTANYGYTF,14,TRBJ1-2,TRBV7-2
CASREPLHATNEKLFF,16,TRBJ1-4,TRBV28
CASSLKPGQGGFYGYTF,17,TRBJ1-2,TRBV28
CASSLSSQGRYEQYF,15,TRBJ2-7,TRBV28
CASSLQGPLKETQYF,15,TRBJ2-5,TRBV7-9
CASRYGQGYGYTF,13,TRBJ1-2,TRBV2
CASSSPRPITGELFF,15,TRBJ2-2,TRBV5-5
CASAVGGADTQYF,13,TRBJ2-3,TRBV12-5
CASSEPLGAGNTIYF,15,TRBJ1-3,TRBV28
CASGGREQYF,10,TRBJ2-7,TRBV28
CASSFSGGLDTQYF,14,TRBJ2-3,TRBV7-9
CASSMPGAPSYEQYF,15,TRBJ2-7,TRBV19
CASRPRAVATDTQYF,15,TRBJ2-3,TRBV7-2
CSVGDGNYGYTF,12,TRBJ1-2,TRBV29-1
CASRSGGSENTEAFF,15,TRBJ1-1,TRBV6-5
CASSITGQHNEKLFF,15,TRBJ1-4,TRBV19
CASSLSGASSYNEQFF,16,TRBJ2-1,TRBV11-2
CASSVGSPGSGYGYTF,16,TRBJ1-2,TRBV9
CASSLEGRQFF,11,TRBJ2-1,TRBV5-1
CASSWNYGYTF,11,TRBJ1-2,TRBV28
CAWTLRRKWSNDGYTF,16,TRBJ1-2,TRBV30
CASTGPGVYEQYF,13,TRBJ2-7,TRBV5-4
CASSNQGYTGELFF,14,TRBJ2-2,TRBV19
CSARGVVGYNEQFF,14,TRBJ2-1,TRBV29-1
CASKRSREGYTF,12,TRBJ1-2,TRBV6-5